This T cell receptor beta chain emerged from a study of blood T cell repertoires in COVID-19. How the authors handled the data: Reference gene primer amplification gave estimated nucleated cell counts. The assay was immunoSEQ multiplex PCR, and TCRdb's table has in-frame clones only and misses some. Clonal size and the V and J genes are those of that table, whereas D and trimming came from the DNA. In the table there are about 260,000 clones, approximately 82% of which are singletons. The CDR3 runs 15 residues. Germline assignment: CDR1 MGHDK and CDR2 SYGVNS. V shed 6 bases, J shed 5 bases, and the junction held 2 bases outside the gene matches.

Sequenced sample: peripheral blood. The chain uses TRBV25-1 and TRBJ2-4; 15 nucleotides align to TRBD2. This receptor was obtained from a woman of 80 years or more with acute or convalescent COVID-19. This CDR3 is CASRGLAGGENIQYF. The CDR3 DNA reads TGTGCCAGCAGAGGACTAGCGGGAGGGGAAAACATTCAGTACTTC.